These 26 T cell receptor beta chains share one sample of origin, sequenced in a study of T cells after yellow fever vaccination (dated by TCRdb to between 2018 and 2021). The treatment or condition label for this specimen denotes: live attenuated yellow fever vaccine strain. Library creation used 5' RACE. Sequencing took place on an Illumina HiSeq 2500. TCRdb reprocessing: public reads trimmed at Q25 with fastp, clones called with MiXCR, in-frame beta chains kept. Identical CDR3 proteins give one entry, which carries the most common genes and DNA. The sample includes approximately 150,000 distinct CDR3 sequences, with roughly 6.2% observed a single time. The biggest ten clones account for about 2.8% of the sample. Sequencing was performed on CD4+ T cells sorted from PBMCs, taken on the day of the first yellow fever vaccination. The source is a man aged 18-30 years who received the YFV17D yellow fever vaccine.

This clonotype was recorded at least ten times. The rearrangement links TRBV5-6 to TRBJ2-7, with D tentatively TRBD1 (6 bases). V shed 4 bases and J shed 10 bases, with 18 bases lying between them. CDR1 and CDR2 from the germline V gene are SGHDT and YYEEEE. CDR3 size: 13 residues. The CDR3: CASSPGQRQGQYF. CDR3 bases: TGTGCCAGCAGCCCGGGACAAAGGCAGGGACAGTACTTC.

The table lists this clonotype with a few counts. The rearrangement joins TRBV5-1 to TRBJ2-6; TRBD1 matches 8 bases. V lost 4 bases and J lost 3; bases outside the gene matches: 3. The CDR3 length is 15 residues. Germline V gene sequence: CDR1 SGHRS, CDR2 YFSETQ. The CDR3 nucleotides read TGCGCCAGCAGCGCACAGGGGGATGGGGCCAACGTCCTGACTTTC. Encoded protein: CASSAQGDGANVLTF. Combining the CDR3 with reference TRBV5-1 and TRBJ2-6 gives the whole variable domain KAGVTQTPRYLIKTRGQQVTLSCSPISGHRSVSWYQQTPGQGLQFLFEYFSETQRNKGNFPGRFSGRQFSNSRSEMNVSTLELGDSALYLCASSAQGDGANVLTFGAGSRLTVL.

The table lists this clonotype with a few counts. The chain joins TRBV7-3 to TRBJ1-3; the D is unclear. CDR3 length equals 13 residues. The germline gives CDR1 SGHTA, CDR2 FQGTGA. The V and J ends lost 4 bases and 1 base respectively, with 5 bases between them. The CDR3 region has the DNA TGTGCCAGCAGCTCCGGTTCTGGAAACACCATATATTTT. Translated, it gives CASSSGSGNTIYF.

Ten or more counts support this clonotype. The chain links TRBV5-1 to TRBJ2-1, with TRBD1 matching over 8 bases. The CDR3 totals 15 residues. The V and J ends lost 2 bases and 6 bases, in that order; junction bases with no gene match: 7. CDR1 and CDR2 from the germline V gene are SGHRS and YFSETQ. This CDR3 reads CASSFQGAGSNEQFF. Here the CDR3 DNA reads TGCGCCAGCAGCTTCCAGGGGGCAGGATCCAATGAGCAGTTCTTC.

This sequence joins TRBV18 and TRBJ2-7, with 13 bases identical to TRBD2. The germline gives CDR1 KGHSH, CDR2 LQKENI. V lost 2 bases, J lost 6 bases, and 4 bases stayed unmatched. The length of the CDR3 is 15 residues. The CDR3: CASSPAGLAGAEQYF. The CDR3 DNA follows: TGTGCCAGCTCACCAGCCGGACTAGCGGGGGCCGAGCAGTACTTC.

This clonotype was recorded a few times. The CDR3 here is CASSQGPNTGELFF. DNA of the CDR3: TGTGCCAGCTCACAGGGCCCAAACACCGGGGAGCTGTTTTTT. V and J are TRBV7-2 and TRBJ2-2, with D possibly being TRBD1 (6 bases). Trimming shortened V by 8 bases and J by 2 bases, and 12 bases separated the two germline ends. The CDR3 has 14 amino acids. Germline loops: CDR1 SGHTA, CDR2 FQGNSA.

This clonotype was seen more than once but under ten times. V is TRBV7-9 and J is TRBJ2-7, with 8 positions matching TRBD1. CDR1 and CDR2 (germline): SEHNR, FQNEAQ (reference sequence). The CDR3 has 12 amino acids. The junction had 2 bases not matched to a gene; V was cut back by 7 bases and J by 3 bases. The CDR3: CASIGQGYEQYF. CDR3 DNA: TGTGCCAGCATCGGACAGGGCTACGAGCAGTACTTC.

A few counts support this clonotype. The J gene is TRBJ1-3, the V gene TRBV20-1; D may be TRBD1 (5 bases). Trimming took off 5 bases at V and 0 bases at J, with 11 bases between the two ends. Germline V gives CDR1 DFQATT, CDR2 SNEGSKA (reference sequence). This CDR3 comprises 14 residues. This CDR3 is CSAEDRLSGNTIYF. Here the CDR3 DNA reads TGCAGTGCTGAAGACAGACTCTCTGGAAACACCATATATTTT.

This clonotype was seen a handful of times. This sequence joins TRBV24-1 and TRBJ2-2, with D perhaps TRBD1 (6 bases). CDR3 length equals 17 residues. Trimming took off 0 bases at V and 3 bases at J, with 13 bases between the two ends. CDR1 and CDR2 from the germline V gene are KGHDR and SFDVKD. CDR3 bases: TGTGCCACCAGTGATTTGAGTGCAGGGGCGTACACCGGGGAGCTGTTTTTT. It translates to CATSDLSAGAYTGELFF.

The chain couples TRBV7-2 to TRBJ2-2; 7 bases are shared with TRBD1. Per germline, CDR1 SGHTA and CDR2 FQGNSA. The CDR3 has 16 amino acids. The junction had 10 bases not matched to a gene; V was cut back by 5 bases and J by 4 bases. CDR3: CASSLPTGRITGELFF. The CDR3 DNA reads TGTGCCAGCAGCCTGCCGACAGGGAGAATCACCGGGGAGCTGTTTTTT.

The V gene is TRBV12-3 or TRBV12-4, the J gene TRBJ2-7; 7 bases fit TRBD2. The CDR3 has 13 residues. Trimming at V came to 6 bases and at J to 7 bases, leaving 9 bases not matched to a gene. The CDR3 reads CASSPRLAREQYF. CDR3 coding DNA: TGTGCCAGCAGCCCGAGACTAGCTCGTGAGCAGTACTTC.

V and J are TRBV7-2 and TRBJ2-1, with D perhaps TRBD1 (5 bases). Germline V gene data show CDR1 as SGHTA and CDR2 as FQGNSA. Between the trimmed V and J ends, which lost 5 bases and 7 bases, there was a span of 12 bases. This CDR3 is 13 amino acids long. The CDR3 spells CASSVFRGNEQFF. In DNA form, the CDR3 reads TGTGCCAGCAGCGTCTTTAGGGGAAATGAGCAGTTCTTC.

This clonotype was seen more than once but under ten times. The chain recombines TRBV5-6 with TRBJ2-5, with D possibly being TRBD2 (7 bases). CDR3 length: 16 residues. Trimming cost V 3 bases and J 5 bases, with 20 bases left between them. CDR1 and CDR2 from the germline V gene are SGHDT and YYEEEE. The CDR3 is CASSSPGGHAWETQYF. CDR3 DNA sequence: TGTGCCAGCAGCTCTCCGGGGGGCCACGCATGGGAGACCCAGTACTTC.

This clonotype was counted only a few times. The chain is built from TRBV7-9 and TRBJ1-6; 10 bases agree with TRBD1. This CDR3 spans 16 amino acids. V was clipped by 8 bases and J by 7 bases; unmatched bases: 11. Germline CDR1 reads SEHNR; CDR2 reads FQNEAQ (reference sequence). The CDR3 loop reads CASVDSGTGVNSPLHF. CDR3 DNA: TGTGCCAGCGTTGACTCTGGGACAGGGGTGAATTCACCCCTCCACTTT. The entire variable domain, with the rest obtained from reference TRBV7-9 and TRBJ1-6, is as follows: DTGVSQNPRHKITKRGQNVTFRCDPISEHNRLYWYRQTLGQGPEFLTYFQNEAQLEKSRLLSDRFSAERPKGSFSTLEIQRTEQGDSAMYLCASVDSGTGVNSPLHFGNGTRLTVT.

This clonotype was picked up a small number of times. The chain couples TRBV7-2 to TRBJ1-3, with D tentatively TRBD1 (5 bases). This CDR3 contains 15 residues. V was clipped by 8 bases and J by 4 bases, with 18 bases between them. CDR1 is SGHTA and CDR2 is FQGNSA in the germline V gene. The CDR3 sequence: CASHTIGAGGNTIYF. CDR3 in DNA: TGTGCCAGCCACACGATCGGGGCGGGCGGAAACACCATATATTTT.

This clonotype occurred a few times. The chain couples TRBV5-4 to TRBJ2-7, with D unresolved. V shed 0 bases and J shed 2 bases, with 6 bases lying between them. This CDR3 is 13 amino acids long. Germline V lookup: CDR1 SGHNT, CDR2 YYREEE (reference sequence). CDR3 amino acids: CASSLVSAYEQYV. CDR3 DNA sequence: TGTGCCAGCAGCTTGGTTTCAGCCTACGAGCAGTACGTC.

This clonotype has a count of ten or more. V gene TRBV4-2 combines with J gene TRBJ1-3; D gene uncertain. The CDR3 spans 17 residues. Germline CDR1 LGHNA, CDR2 YNFKEQ. Trimming cost V 0 bases and J 0 bases, with 12 bases left between them. The CDR3 spells CASSQDLWYISGNTIYF. CDR3 DNA: TGTGCCAGCAGCCAAGATTTATGGTACATCTCTGGAAACACCATATATTTT.

There are many counts of this clonotype. The chain is built from TRBV5-1 and TRBJ2-3; D is possibly TRBD1 or TRBD2 (5 bases each). The CDR3 consists of 14 residues. Deletions cut 3 bases from V and 0 bases from J, with 8 bases between. From germline, CDR1 is SGHRS and CDR2 YFSETQ. CDR3 nucleotide sequence: TGCGCCAGCAGCTCCGGGACGAGCACAGATACGCAGTATTTT. It is translated as CASSSGTSTDTQYF.

This clonotype was detected ten times or more. The V call is TRBV9, the J call TRBJ2-3, with TRBD2 identical over 7 bases. The germline gives CDR1 SGDLS, CDR2 YYNGEE. The CDR3 is 13 residues long. J gave up 5 bases and V 0 bases, and 0 bases lay outside the gene matches. CDR3 residues: CASSVVAGDTQYF. The CDR3 nucleotides are TGTGCCAGCAGCGTAGTAGCGGGAGATACGCAGTATTTT.

This clonotype was found a few times. J is TRBJ2-5 and V is TRBV7-2, with TRBD2 matching 10 bases. The J segment lost 2 bases and the V segment lost 5 bases, leaving 8 bases of the junction unmatched. The germline CDR1 and CDR2 sequences are SGHTA and FQGNSA. The CDR3 has 16 amino acids. The CDR3 DNA reads TGTGCCAGCAGCCCATCGGGAGCGGGGGGGCAAGAGACCCAGTACTTC. It is translated as CASSPSGAGGQETQYF.

This clonotype has only one observation. A much larger clone differs from this one at a single base, so this may be a read error. The chain uses TRBV12-3 or TRBV12-4 and TRBJ1-4, with 8 bases aligning to TRBD1. The J segment lost 8 bases and the V segment lost 9 bases, leaving 8 bases of the junction unmatched. The length of the CDR3 is 13 residues. CDR3 sequence (DNA): TGTGCCAGGAGTCTTGGACAGGGAGAAAAACTGTTTTTT. It specifies CARSLGQGEKLFF.

This clonotype came up a few times. CDR3 coding DNA: TGTGCCAGCAGTGCTCGCGGTGCGTTAGATACGCAGTATTTT. Amino acid sequence: CASSARGALDTQYF. The chain is built from TRBV6-4 and TRBJ2-3, with D unclear. The CDR3 covers 14 residues. V was cut by 4 bases and J by 5 bases, with 13 bases left in between. CDR1 and CDR2 (germline): MRHNA, SNTAGT.

This clonotype was seen many times. The chain couples TRBV12-3 or TRBV12-4 to TRBJ2-3; D possibly corresponds to TRBD2 (7 bases). Between the trimmed V and J ends, which lost 6 bases and 4 bases, there was a span of 17 bases. There are 15 residues in the CDR3. The CDR3 loop reads CASSPPGGRSDTQYF. DNA for the CDR3: TGTGCCAGCAGCCCCCCGGGGGGCCGATCAGATACGCAGTATTTT.

This clonotype was recorded at least ten times. This chain uses TRBV5-1 with TRBJ2-7; D remains ambiguous. Per the germline V gene, CDR1 is SGHRS and CDR2 is YFSETQ. With 0 bases removed from V and 7 bases from J, the gap between germline ends came to 14 bases. The CDR3 has 14 amino acids. This CDR3 reads CASSLAPRTVEQYF. DNA for the CDR3: TGCGCCAGCAGCTTGGCGCCCAGGACGGTTGAGCAGTACTTC.

This clonotype was observed a few times. The rearrangement uses TRBV7-2 and TRBJ1-6; no firm D call. The CDR3 is made up of 12 amino acids. The V end lost 1 base, the J end lost 11 bases, and 6 bases lay between the germline ends. Germline V gene data show CDR1 as SGHTA and CDR2 as FQGNSA. CDR3 amino acids: CASSLVRTPLHF. CDR3 nucleotide sequence: TGTGCCAGCAGCTTAGTTCGCACACCCCTCCACTTT.

This chain joins TRBV7-2 and TRBJ2-1, with a tentative D call TRBD2 (6 bases). With 1 base removed from V and 5 bases from J, the gap between germline ends came to 9 bases. The CDR3 consists of 14 residues. Germline V gene sequence: CDR1 SGHTA, CDR2 FQGNSA. The DNA for the CDR3 is TGTGCCAGCAGCTTAGGCGGGGCGGACAATGAGCAGTTCTTC. Protein: CASSLGGADNEQFF.